The rows below give T cell receptor beta chains drawn from one sample of a study of graft-versus-host responses after intestinal transplantation. Sequenced by immunoSEQ multiplex PCR; TCRdb stores in-frame clones only, minus some. The sample includes some 140,000 clones, 92% of them seen just once. What these receptors recognize is not known. The source was unstimulated CD4+ T cells sorted from spleen or lymph node cells, collected before intestinal transplant. The receptors were sampled from a human donor who received an intestinal transplant. Both conserved end residues are part of each CDR3. D genes are given only for firm matches. Rows may omit the clone size; those that give it use once, few, many or a size class.

.	.	TRBV19	TRBJ2-1	CASSKPWVSGDRHEQFF	TGTGCCAGTAGTAAGCCCTGGGTGTCGGGAGATCGTCATGAGCAGTTCTTC
.	.	TRBV5-1	TRBJ2-7	CAGRAFGARAYEQYF	TGCGCCGGCCGAGCTTTTGGTGCTCGAGCGTACGAGCAGTACTTC
.	.	TRBV6-6	TRBJ2-7	CASSEGDLKYF	TGTGCCAGCAGTGAGGGGGACTTAAAGTACTTC
.	.	TRBV15	TRBJ1-5	CATSRDPIGGGQPQHF	TGTGCCACCAGCAGAGATCCTATTGGGGGCGGGCAGCCCCAGCATTTT
.	.	TRBV11-3	TRBJ2-1	CASSLARDNEQFF	TGTGCCAGCAGCTTAGCCCGAGACAATGAGCAGTTCTTC
.	.	TRBV5-4	TRBJ2-5	CASSLAGIVGETQYF	TGTGCCAGCAGCTTGGCCGGGATAGTTGGTGAGACCCAGTACTTC
.	.	TRBV5-1	TRBJ2-1	CASSLGSKNEQFF	TGCGCCAGCAGCTTAGGATCTAAAAATGAGCAGTTCTTC
.	.	TRBV11-3	TRBJ2-5	CASTPRGPQETQYF	TGTGCCAGCACCCCGAGGGGTCCACAAGAGACCCAGTACTTC
.	.	TRBV7-3	TRBJ1-5	CASSALRDQPQHF	TGTGCCAGCAGCGCCCTCAGGGATCAGCCCCAGCATTTT
.	.	TRBV18	TRBJ1-2	CASSDGPYGYTF	TGTGCCAGCTCGGACGGTCCTTATGGCTACACCTTC
.	.	TRBV4-1	TRBJ2-1	CASSQARRSSYNEQFF	TGCGCCAGCAGCCAGGCTAGGAGAAGCTCCTACAATGAGCAGTTCTTC
.	.	TRBV6-5	TRBJ1-3	CASSYGGTIYF	TGTGCCAGCAGTTACGGGGGCACCATATATTTT
.	.	TRBV6-1	TRBJ1-4	CASSAQLQEKLFF	TGTGCCAGCAGTGCCCAGCTTCAGGAAAAACTGTTTTTT
.	.	TRBV28	TRBJ2-1	CASSFYNEQFF	TGTGCCAGCAGTTTTTACAATGAGCAGTTCTTC
.	.	TRBV10-3	TRBJ1-2	CAANYNYGYTF	TGTGCCGCAAATTACAACTATGGCTACACCTTC
.	.	TRBV30	TRBJ1-4	CAWSVQFNEKLFF	TGTGCCTGGAGTGTGCAATTCAATGAAAAACTGTTTTTT
.	.	TRBV5-1	TRBJ2-1	CASSLGLVIYNEQFF	TGCGCCAGCAGCTTGGGACTAGTGATCTACAATGAGCAGTTCTTC
.	TRBD1	TRBV19	TRBJ2-5	CASRGTDQETQYF	TGTGCCAGTAGGGGGACAGACCAAGAGACCCAGTACTTC
.	.	TRBV6-6	TRBJ2-7	CASSLRGGGVEQYF	TGTGCCAGCAGTTTGCGTGGGGGTGGCGTCGAGCAGTACTTC
few	.	TRBV10-3	TRBJ2-1	CAISESSVEQFF	TGTGCCATCAGTGAGTCATCGGTGGAGCAGTTCTTC
.	TRBD2	TRBV15	TRBJ2-1	CATRRLAGVKYNEQFF	TGTGCCACCAGGCGACTAGCGGGAGTCAAGTACAATGAGCAGTTCTTC
.	TRBD2	TRBV20-1	TRBJ2-1	CSAGRGNEQFF	TGCAGTGCTGGGAGGGGCAATGAGCAGTTCTTC